These 7 T cell receptor beta chains were all obtained from the same sample, sequenced in a study of T cell changes during pregnancy in multiple sclerosis. Some clones are missing from TCRdb's copy, which holds only in-frame ones; the method was immunoSEQ multiplex PCR. Of fewer than 80,000 clones listed, 94% are singletons. The material sequenced was CD4+ T cells from peripheral blood mononuclear cells, taken after pregnancy. The origin of the receptors is a female donor with multiple sclerosis, enrolled in a pregnancy study.

V gene TRBV18 combines with J gene TRBJ2-7, with D tentatively TRBD1 (5 bases). The CDR3 runs 14 residues. V lost 6 bases to trimming and J lost 5 bases, with 17 bases between them. The germline V gene encodes CDR1 KGHSH and CDR2 LQKENI. This CDR3 is CASSHPRAPHEQYF. DNA for the CDR3: TGTGCCAGCTCGCATCCCAGGGCTCCCCACGAGCAGTACTTC.

This rearrangement joins TRBV5-1 to TRBJ2-2; TRBD1 matches at 9 bases. The ends lost 3 bases at V and 4 bases at J; junction bases unmatched: 7. The germline V gene has CDR1 SGHRS and CDR2 YFSETQ. The CDR3 runs 16 residues. CDR3 residues: CASSWGDREGTGELFF. The CDR3 DNA follows: TGCGCCAGCAGCTGGGGGGACAGGGAGGGCACCGGGGAGCTGTTTTTT.

This clone was observed once. Germline and junction disagree at one end, which may indicate a read error. V usage is TRBV5-4 and J usage is TRBJ1-1, with D uncertain. The CDR3 has 13 amino acids. Germline V gene data show CDR1 as SGHNT and CDR2 as YYREEE (reference sequence). CDR3 DNA: TGTGCCAGCAGCTTGGACGAGAACCCTGAAGCTTTCTTT. Translating gives CASSLDENPEAFF.

The chain links TRBV28 to TRBJ2-7, with 8 bases identical to TRBD1. Unmatched junction bases numbered 15, after V lost 3 bases and J lost 2 bases. Germline V CDR1 and CDR2: MDHEN, SYDVKM. The CDR3 extends over 18 amino acids. This chain's CDR3 is CASSFFLLSRDRTYEQYF. The DNA for the CDR3 is TGTGCCAGCAGTTTTTTCCTCCTCAGCCGGGACAGGACCTACGAGCAGTACTTC.

The sample holds one count of this clone. The rearrangement links TRBV27 to TRBJ2-2, with D unclear. Germline values: CDR1 MNHEY, CDR2 SMNVEV (reference sequence). The V end was cut by 3 bases, the J end by 4 bases, with 3 bases between. There are 12 residues in the CDR3. The DNA for the CDR3 is TGTGCCAGCAGTTTTAGCACCGGGGAGCTGTTTTTT. This codes for CASSFSTGELFF.

This chain joins TRBV13 and TRBJ2-1; 8 nucleotides match TRBD1. Unmatched junction bases numbered 5, after V lost 2 bases and J lost 2 bases. The CDR3 length is 16 residues. The germline gives CDR1 PRHDT, CDR2 FYEKMQ (reference sequence). The CDR3 reads CASSLRQGSTYNEQFF. For the CDR3, the DNA is TGTGCCAGCAGCTTACGACAGGGGAGTACCTACAATGAGCAGTTCTTC.

The V gene is TRBV19, the J gene TRBJ2-7, with 8 bases that match TRBD2. The CDR3 spans 15 residues. J gave up 1 base and V 6 bases, and 8 bases lay outside the gene matches. Germline V gene lookup returns CDR1 LNHDA and CDR2 SQIVND (reference sequence). Here the CDR3 DNA reads TGTGCCAGTAGCGATAGCGGGAAATATTCCTACGAGCAGTACTTC. This translates into CASSDSGKYSYEQYF.